The TCR beta chain described here comes from a study of metastatic and nonmetastatic thyroid tumors. Whole-study results and caveats: A significant increase in TCR beta diversity was reportedly seen in malignant thyroid tumors relative to benign nodules, in blood and tumor.

Deletions cut 8 bases from V and 2 bases from J, with 4 bases between. CDR1 is GTSNPN and CDR2 is SVGIG in the germline V gene (reference sequence). The CDR3 extends over 9 amino acids. Concerning this clone: What it binds is unknown.

TCRdb re-processed the PCR reads through MiXCR. The table has 10,000 to 15,000 clones, under 30% seen once. Among the patients, none had received any treatment before thyroid surgery. The chain joins TRBV30 to TRBJ2-7, with D uncertain. Sequencing was performed on tumor tissue. The source is a female donor with papillary thyroid cancer or a benign thyroid nodule (not recorded which). Some clones in this sample may be carry-over from other donors' samples. The CDR3 sequence is CAKTYEQYF. CDR3 sequence (DNA): TGTGCCAAAACCTACGAGCAGTACTTC. The variable domain in full, with the rest retrieved from reference TRBV30 and TRBJ2-7, is SQTIHQWPATLVQPVGSPLSLECTVEGTSNPNLYWYRQAAGRGLQLLFYSVGIGQISSEVPQNLSASRPQDRQFILSSKKLLLSDSGFYLCAKTYEQYFGPGTRLTVT.